This TCR beta chain was identified in a study of PD-L1 blockade in urothelial cancer. Study-level information: Males with urothelial cancer arising in the bladder constituted about 85% of the roughly 30 patients. Each patient had 0 to 3 earlier chemotherapy regimens.

As for time point: pretreatment peripheral blood. V was clipped by 4 bases and J by 3 bases; unmatched bases: 5. Germline lookup yields CDR1 SGHDN and CDR2 FVKESK. This CDR3 comprises 15 residues. Synthetic TCR analog templates were spiked into all PCRs individually. Repertoires were generated with immunoSEQ multiplex PCR, while TCRdb's copy carries only in-frame clones and drops some. The data show tens of thousands of clones, around 75% seen once. This chain uses TRBV14 with TRBJ2-1, with 8 bases identical to TRBD2. Material: PBMCs, obtained around atezolizumab (anti-PD-L1) treatment. The clonotype comes from a man aged 65 to 85 with urothelial cancer. The CDR3 loop is CASSLDGRDYNEQFF. CDR3 sequence (DNA): TGTGCCAGCAGCCTAGACGGGAGGGACTACAATGAGCAGTTCTTC.